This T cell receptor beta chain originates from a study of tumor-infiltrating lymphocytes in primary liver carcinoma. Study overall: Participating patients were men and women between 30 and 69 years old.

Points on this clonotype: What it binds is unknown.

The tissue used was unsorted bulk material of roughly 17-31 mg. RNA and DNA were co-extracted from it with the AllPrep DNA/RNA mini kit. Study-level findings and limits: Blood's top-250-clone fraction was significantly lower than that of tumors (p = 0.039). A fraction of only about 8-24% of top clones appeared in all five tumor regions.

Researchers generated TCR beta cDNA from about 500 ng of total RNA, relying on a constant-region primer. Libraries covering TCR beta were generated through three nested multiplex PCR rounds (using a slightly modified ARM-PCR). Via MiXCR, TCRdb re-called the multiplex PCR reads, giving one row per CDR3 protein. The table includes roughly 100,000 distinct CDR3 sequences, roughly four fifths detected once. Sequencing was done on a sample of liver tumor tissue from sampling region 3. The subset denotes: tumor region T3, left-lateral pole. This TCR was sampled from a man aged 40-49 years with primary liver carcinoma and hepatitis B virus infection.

The DNA for the CDR3 is TGTGCCAGCAGGCTCCCGGGACTAGCGGGCAATGAGCAGTTCTTC. Translating it yields CASRLPGLAGNEQFF. The chain joins TRBV7-2 to TRBJ2-1, with 12 positions matching TRBD2. The CDR3 totals 15 residues. Germline trimming cut 6 bases from V and 6 bases from J; bases unmatched to any gene: 6. Looked up from germline, CDR1 is SGHTA and CDR2 is FQGNSA.